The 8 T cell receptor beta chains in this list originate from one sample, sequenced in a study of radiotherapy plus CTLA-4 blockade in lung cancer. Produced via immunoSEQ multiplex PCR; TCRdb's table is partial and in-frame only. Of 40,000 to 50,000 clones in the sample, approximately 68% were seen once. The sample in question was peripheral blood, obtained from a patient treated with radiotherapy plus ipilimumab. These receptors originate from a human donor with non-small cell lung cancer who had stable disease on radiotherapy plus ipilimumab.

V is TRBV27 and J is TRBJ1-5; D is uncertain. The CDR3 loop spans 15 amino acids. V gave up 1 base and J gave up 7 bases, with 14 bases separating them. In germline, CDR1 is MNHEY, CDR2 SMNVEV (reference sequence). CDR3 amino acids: CASSLFGPGGQPQHF. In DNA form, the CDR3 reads TGTGCCAGCAGTTTATTCGGGCCCGGCGGGCAGCCCCAGCATTTT.

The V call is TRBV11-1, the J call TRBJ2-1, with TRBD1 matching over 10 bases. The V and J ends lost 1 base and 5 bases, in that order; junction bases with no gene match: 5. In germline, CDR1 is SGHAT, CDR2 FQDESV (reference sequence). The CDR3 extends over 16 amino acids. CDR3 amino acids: CASSLGTGTGDNEQFF. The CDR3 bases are TGTGCCAGCAGCTTAGGGACCGGGACAGGGGACAATGAGCAGTTCTTC. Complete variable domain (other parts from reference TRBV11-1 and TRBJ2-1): EAEVAQSPRYKITEKSQAVAFWCDPISGHATLYWYRQILGQGPELLVQFQDESVVDDSQLPKDRFSAERLKGVDSTLKIQPAELGDSAMYLCASSLGTGTGDNEQFFGPGTRLTVL.

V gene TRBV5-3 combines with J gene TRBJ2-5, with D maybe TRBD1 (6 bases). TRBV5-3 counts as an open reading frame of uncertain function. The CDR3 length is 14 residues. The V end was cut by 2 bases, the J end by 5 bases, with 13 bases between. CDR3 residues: CARSLAGAPETQYF. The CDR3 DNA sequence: TGTGCCAGAAGCTTAGCAGGGGCCCCTGAGACCCAGTACTTC.

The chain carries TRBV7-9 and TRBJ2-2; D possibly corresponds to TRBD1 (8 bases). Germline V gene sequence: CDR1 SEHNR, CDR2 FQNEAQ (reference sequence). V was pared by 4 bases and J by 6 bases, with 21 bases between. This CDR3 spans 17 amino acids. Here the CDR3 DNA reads TGTGCCAGCAGCTCGACATGGACAGGGAGGGCTCCCGGGGAGCTGTTTTTT. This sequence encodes CASSSTWTGRAPGELFF. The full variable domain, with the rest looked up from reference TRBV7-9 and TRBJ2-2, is DTGVSQNPRHKITKRGQNVTFRCDPISEHNRLYWYRQTLGQGPEFLTYFQNEAQLEKSRLLSDRFSAERPKGSFSTLEIQRTEQGDSAMYLCASSSTWTGRAPGELFFGEGSRLTVL.

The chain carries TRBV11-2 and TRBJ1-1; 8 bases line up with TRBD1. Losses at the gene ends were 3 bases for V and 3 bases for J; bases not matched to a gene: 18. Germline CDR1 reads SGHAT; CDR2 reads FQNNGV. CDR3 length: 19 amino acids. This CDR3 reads CASSFNTQGVFEKDTEAFF. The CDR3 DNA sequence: TGTGCCAGCAGCTTCAACACACAGGGGGTATTCGAAAAGGACACTGAAGCTTTCTTT.

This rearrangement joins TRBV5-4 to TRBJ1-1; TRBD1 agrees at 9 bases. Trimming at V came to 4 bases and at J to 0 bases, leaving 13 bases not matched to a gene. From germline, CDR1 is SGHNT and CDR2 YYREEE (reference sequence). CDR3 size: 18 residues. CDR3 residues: CASSPEIQGAVMNTEAFF. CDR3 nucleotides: TGTGCCAGCAGCCCTGAAATACAGGGGGCCGTTATGAACACTGAAGCTTTCTTT.

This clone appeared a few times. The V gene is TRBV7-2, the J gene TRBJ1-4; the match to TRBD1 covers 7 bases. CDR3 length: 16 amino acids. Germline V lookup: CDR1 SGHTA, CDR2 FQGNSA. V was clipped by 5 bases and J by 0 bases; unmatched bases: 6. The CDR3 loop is CASSTRTGTTNEKLFF. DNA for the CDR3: TGTGCCAGCAGCACACGGACAGGAACAACTAATGAAAAACTGTTTTTT.

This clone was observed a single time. The DNA of the CDR3 is TGTGCCAGCAGTTTACGGTCAGTGGGCATGAACACTGAAGCTTTCTTT. Translation gives CASSLRSVGMNTEAFF. This rearrangement joins TRBV28 to TRBJ1-1; no definite D call. The CDR3 spans 16 residues. CDR1 and CDR2 from the germline V gene are MDHEN and SYDVKM. Trimming removed 2 bases at V and 0 bases at J, with 13 bases between. The full variable domain, in which reference TRBV28 and TRBJ1-1 provide the parts outside the CDR3, is DVKVTQSSRYLVKRTGEKVFLECVQDMDHENMFWYRQDPGLGLRLIYFSYDVKMKEKGDIPEGYSVSREKKERFSLILESASTNQTSMYLCASSLRSVGMNTEAFFGQGTRLTVV.